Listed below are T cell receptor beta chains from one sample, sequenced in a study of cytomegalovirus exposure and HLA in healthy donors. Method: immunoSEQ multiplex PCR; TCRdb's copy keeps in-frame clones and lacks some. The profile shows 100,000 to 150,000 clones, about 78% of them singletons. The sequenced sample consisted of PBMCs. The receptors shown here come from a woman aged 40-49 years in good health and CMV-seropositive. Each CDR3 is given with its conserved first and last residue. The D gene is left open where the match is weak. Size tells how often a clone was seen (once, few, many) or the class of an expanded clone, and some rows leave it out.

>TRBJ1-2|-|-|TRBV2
CASSLDRRYGYTF
TGTGCCAGCAGTTTGGACAGAAGATATGGCTACACCTTC
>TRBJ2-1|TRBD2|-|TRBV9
CASSALGGDFWNEQFF
TGTGCCAGCAGCGCCCTTGGGGGGGACTTTTGGAATGAGCAGTTCTTC
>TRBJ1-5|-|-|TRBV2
CASSVSRYSNQPQHF
TGTGCCAGCAGTGTTTCCCGGTATAGCAATCAGCCCCAGCATTTT
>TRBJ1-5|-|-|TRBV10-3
CAISDSGPSNQPQHF
TGTGCCATCAGTGACTCAGGGCCCAGCAATCAGCCCCAGCATTTT
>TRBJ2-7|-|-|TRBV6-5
CASSPTLYSYEQYF
TGTGCCAGCAGCCCTACCCTCTACAGCTACGAGCAGTACTTC
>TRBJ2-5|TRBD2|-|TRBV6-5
CASSYGTSGGPGLQYF
TGTGCCAGCAGTTACGGGACTAGCGGGGGCCCCGGTCTTCAGTACTTC
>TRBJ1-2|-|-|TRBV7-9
CATPSNRDGYTF
TGTGCCACCCCGTCTAATCGAGATGGCTACACCTTC
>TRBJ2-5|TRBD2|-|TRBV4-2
CASSQEPSGGALETQYF
TGTGCCAGCAGCCAAGAACCTAGCGGGGGGGCCCTGGAGACCCAGTACTTC
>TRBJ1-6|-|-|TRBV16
CASSQSEASPLHF
TGTGCCAGCAGCCAATCCGAAGCTTCACCCCTCCACTTT
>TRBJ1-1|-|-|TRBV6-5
CASSILGETEAFF
TGTGCCAGCAGTATCCTCGGAGAGACTGAAGCTTTCTTT
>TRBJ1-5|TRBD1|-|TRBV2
CASRGDSYSNQPQHF
TGTGCCAGCAGGGGGGACAGCTATAGCAATCAGCCCCAGCATTTT
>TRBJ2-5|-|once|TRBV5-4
CASNGGAGETQYF
TGTGCCAGCAATGGGGGGGCGGGAGAGACCCAGTACTTC
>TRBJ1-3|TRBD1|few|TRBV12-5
CASGHSGQRGTIYF
TGTGCTAGTGGTCACTCGGGACAGAGGGGGACCATATATTTT
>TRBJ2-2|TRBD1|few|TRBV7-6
CASSPLLGQGNTGELFF
TGTGCCAGCAGCCCCTTGCTCGGACAGGGGAACACCGGGGAGCTGTTTTTT
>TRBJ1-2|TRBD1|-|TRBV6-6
CASSPGQGGNYGYTF
TGTGCCAGCAGTCCCGGACAGGGGGGTAACTATGGCTACACCTTC
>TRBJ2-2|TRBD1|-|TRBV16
CASSHQYWGQGAHTGELFF
TGTGCCAGCAGCCATCAATACTGGGGACAGGGGGCGCACACCGGGGAGCTGTTTTTT
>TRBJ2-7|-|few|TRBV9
CASSVDHSSYEQYF
TGTGCCAGCAGCGTAGATCACAGCTCCTACGAGCAGTACTTC
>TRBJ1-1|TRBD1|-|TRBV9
CASSLETGAATEAFF
TGTGCCAGCAGCCTGGAGACAGGGGCGGCCACTGAAGCTTTCTTT
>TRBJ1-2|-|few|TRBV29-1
CSVEDTVSLNYGYTF
TGCAGCGTTGAAGATACAGTTTCCCTAAACTATGGCTACACCTTC
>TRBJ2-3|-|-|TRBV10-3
CAISAADTQYF
TGTGCCATCAGCGCAGCAGATACGCAGTATTTT
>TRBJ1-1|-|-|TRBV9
CASSAQTALGNTEAFF
TGTGCCAGCAGCGCCCAGACGGCGCTAGGGAACACTGAAGCTTTCTTT
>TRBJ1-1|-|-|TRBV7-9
CASSHRDKNTEAFF
TGTGCCAGCAGCCACCGGGACAAGAACACTGAAGCTTTCTTT
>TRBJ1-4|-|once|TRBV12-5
CASSSRSGPDEKLFF
TGTGCTAGTTCTTCGAGGTCAGGGCCGGATGAAAAACTGTTTTTT
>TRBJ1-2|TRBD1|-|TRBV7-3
CASSQDRAGYGYTF
TGTGCCAGCAGCCAGGACAGGGCGGGCTATGGCTACACCTTC
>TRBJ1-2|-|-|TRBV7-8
CASSLGDNPNYGYTF
TGTGCCAGCAGCTTAGGGGACAACCCTAACTATGGCTACACCTTC
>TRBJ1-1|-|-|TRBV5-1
CASSIQDEAFF
TGCGCCAGCAGCATACAAGATGAAGCTTTCTTT
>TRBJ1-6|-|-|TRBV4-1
CASSHAGGNSDSPLHF
TGCGCCAGCAGCCACGCTGGGGGGAATAGTGATTCACCCCTCCACTTT
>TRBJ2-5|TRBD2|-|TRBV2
CASSVPPRLAGGLQETQYF
TGTGCCAGCAGTGTCCCGCCGCGGCTAGCGGGGGGCCTCCAAGAGACCCAGTACTTC
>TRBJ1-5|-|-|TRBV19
CASSLGRRNQPQHF
TGTGCCAGTAGTCTGGGCAGACGCAATCAGCCCCAGCATTTT
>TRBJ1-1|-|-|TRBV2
CASSAAGNLHTEAFF
TGTGCCAGCAGTGCGGCAGGGAACCTTCACACTGAAGCTTTCTTT
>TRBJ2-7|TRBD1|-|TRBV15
CATSSWTGTYEQYF
TGTGCCACCAGCAGCTGGACAGGGACCTACGAGCAGTACTTC
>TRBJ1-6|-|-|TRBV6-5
CASHREGNSPLHF
TGTGCCAGCCATCGCGAGGGAAATTCACCCCTCCACTTT
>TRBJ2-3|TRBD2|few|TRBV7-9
CASTSPGGNTQYF
TGTGCCAGCACCTCCCCGGGGGGAAATACGCAGTATTTT
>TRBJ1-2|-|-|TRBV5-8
CASNTGGIGGYTF
TGTGCCAGCAACACCGGGGGGATAGGAGGCTACACCTTC
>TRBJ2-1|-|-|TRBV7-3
CASSRRGGDYNEQFF
TGTGCCAGCAGCCGACGCGGGGGCGATTACAATGAGCAGTTCTTC
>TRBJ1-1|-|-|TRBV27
CASSYDRTYTEAFF
TGTGCCAGCAGTTACGACAGGACATACACTGAAGCTTTCTTT
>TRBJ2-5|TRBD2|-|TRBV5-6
CASSLLAGEETQYF
TGTGCCAGCAGCTTGTTGGCGGGGGAAGAGACCCAGTACTTC
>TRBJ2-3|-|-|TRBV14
CASSQDLRGTQYF
TGTGCCAGCAGCCAAGATCTAAGGGGTACGCAGTATTTT
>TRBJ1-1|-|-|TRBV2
CASSLTRGTTEAFF
TGTGCCAGCAGCCTGACGAGGGGGACCACTGAAGCTTTCTTT
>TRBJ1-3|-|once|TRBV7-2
CAVNHDKGGHLTTGNTIYF
TGTGCCGTCAACCACGATAAGGGCGGGCACCTGACGACTGGAAACACCATATATTTT
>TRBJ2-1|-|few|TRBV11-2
CASSLGAGSSYNEQFF
TGTGCCAGCAGCTTAGGGGCGGGGAGCTCCTACAATGAGCAGTTCTTC
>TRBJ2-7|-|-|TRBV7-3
CASSLSGQSSYEQYF
TGTGCCAGCAGCTTAAGCGGACAGAGCTCCTACGAGCAGTACTTC
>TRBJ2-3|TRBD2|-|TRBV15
CATSREAGLADTQYF
TGTGCCACCAGCAGAGAAGCGGGGTTAGCAGATACGCAGTATTTT
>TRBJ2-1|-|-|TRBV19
CASSPLPVHNEQFF
TGTGCCAGTAGCCCCCTCCCCGTTCACAATGAGCAGTTCTTC
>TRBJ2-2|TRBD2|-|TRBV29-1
CSVIPGGGNTGELFF
TGCAGCGTTATCCCGGGGGGAGGAAACACCGGGGAGCTGTTTTTT
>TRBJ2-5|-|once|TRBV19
CASSFDSQETQYF
TGTGCCAGTAGTTTCGACAGCCAAGAGACCCAGTACTTC
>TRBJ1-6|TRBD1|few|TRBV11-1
CASSLTGGYSPLHF
TGTGCCAGCAGTCTTACAGGGGGGTATTCACCCCTCCACTTT
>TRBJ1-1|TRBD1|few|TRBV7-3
CASSPTGGTEAFF
TGTGCCAGCAGCCCGACAGGGGGCACTGAAGCTTTCTTT
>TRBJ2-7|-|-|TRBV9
CASSVADSYEQYF
TGTGCCAGCAGCGTAGCGGACAGCTACGAGCAGTACTTC
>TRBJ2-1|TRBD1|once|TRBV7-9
CASSLPGQGRGINEQFF
TGTGCCAGCAGCTTGCCGGGACAGGGACGGGGAATCAATGAGCAGTTCTTC
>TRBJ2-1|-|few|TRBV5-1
CASGGASYNEQFF
TGCGCCAGCGGGGGGGCCTCCTACAATGAGCAGTTCTTC
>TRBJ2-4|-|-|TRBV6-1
CASSEQGVGAKNIQYF
TGTGCCAGCAGTGAGCAGGGTGTGGGGGCCAAAAACATTCAGTACTTC
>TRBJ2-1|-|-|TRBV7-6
CASSLETGSYNEQFF
TGTGCCAGCAGCTTAGAGACAGGATCCTACAATGAGCAGTTCTTC
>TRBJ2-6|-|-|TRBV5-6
CASSPGNSGANVLTF
TGTGCCAGCAGCCCCGGGAACTCTGGGGCCAACGTCCTGACTTTC
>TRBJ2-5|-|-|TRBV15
CATSRADSFPLEQYF
TGTGCCACCAGCAGGGCAGACAGTTTCCCGTTGGAACAGTACTTC
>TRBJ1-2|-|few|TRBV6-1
CASSVTGSGYGYTF
TGTGCCAGCAGTGTGACAGGATCAGGCTATGGCTACACCTTC
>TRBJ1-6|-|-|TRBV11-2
CASSLRGITNSPLHF
TGTGCCAGCAGCTTACGGGGTATCACAAATTCACCCCTCCACTTT